The 18 T cell receptor beta chains in this list originate from one sample, sequenced in a study of CD8 T cells in ankylosing spondylitis listed by TCRdb under 2017. Library generation was performed with 5' RACE. For sequencing, an Illumina HiSeq 2500 was employed. In TCRdb, the public reads were trimmed at Q25 with fastp and aligned with MiXCR, with productive beta chains retained. Each CDR3 protein gets just one entry, which takes the most common genes and DNA from the rows behind it. The sample includes about 130,000 distinct CDR3 sequences, with about 6.5% observed a single time. Of the sample, more than 10% falls within the top ten clones. Sample: blood, either unsorted or a sorted T cell fraction (not recorded which). Source of these receptors: a male donor with ankylosing spondylitis or in good health (not recorded which).

This clonotype appeared many times. The chain links TRBV28 to TRBJ2-1; D possibly uses TRBD1 or TRBD2 (5 bases each). V was pared by 3 bases and J by 5 bases, with 14 bases between. The CDR3 covers 15 residues. Germline V gene data show CDR1 as MDHEN and CDR2 as SYDVKM. The CDR3 nucleotides read TGTGCCAGCAGTTTCCGAAGGGGACCCCACAATGAGCAGTTCTTC. Translating it yields CASSFRRGPHNEQFF.

The sample holds many counts of this clonotype. The chain is built from TRBV5-1 and TRBJ2-7; D remains unclear. Germline V lookup: CDR1 SGHRS, CDR2 YFSETQ. The CDR3 has 15 amino acids. Trimming left V 0 bases short and J 3 bases short, with 13 bases between. The DNA of the CDR3 is TGCGCCAGCAGCTTGGGGGCCTCGACCAACTACGAGCAGTACTTC. Its protein product is CASSLGASTNYEQYF.

This clonotype was counted at least ten times. The V gene is TRBV12-3 or TRBV12-4, the J gene TRBJ1-5, with D hard to call. V was clipped by 3 bases and J by 6 bases, with 6 bases between them. The length of the CDR3 is 12 residues. The CDR3: CASSLNTQPQHF. The CDR3 DNA is TGTGCCAGCAGTTTGAACACTCAGCCCCAGCATTTT.

This clonotype was seen at least ten times. The gene calls are TRBV10-3 and TRBJ2-7; 9 nucleotides match TRBD1. The germline CDR1 and CDR2 sequences are ENHRY and SYGVKD. CDR3 length equals 15 residues. The J segment lost 3 bases and the V segment lost 5 bases, leaving 8 bases of the junction unmatched. The CDR3 DNA sequence: TGTGCCATCAGTCCCGGGACAGGGCGGAACTACGAGCAGTACTTC. It yields the protein CAISPGTGRNYEQYF.

This clonotype was seen ten or more times. The V gene is TRBV29-1, the J gene TRBJ2-7; D possibly uses TRBD1 or TRBD2 (6 bases each). The V and J ends lost 6 bases and 4 bases respectively, with 13 bases between them. Looked up from germline, CDR1 is SQVTM and CDR2 is ANQGSEA. The CDR3 sequence is 12 residues long. CDR3 amino acids: CSVIGGSYEQYF. In DNA, the CDR3 is TGCAGCGTCATCGGGGGCAGTTACGAGCAGTACTTC.

This clonotype was seen ten or more times. The rearrangement links TRBV12-3 or TRBV12-4 to TRBJ1-5, with D possibly being TRBD1 (6 bases). V gave up 3 bases and J gave up 5 bases, with 17 bases separating them. The CDR3 covers 16 residues. CDR3 sequence: CASSLTASGTHQPQHF. In DNA, the CDR3 is TGTGCCAGCAGTTTGACAGCCTCCGGGACACATCAGCCCCAGCATTTT.

This clonotype was observed at least ten times. The V gene is TRBV20-1, the J gene TRBJ2-2; D unclear. The CDR3 extends over 14 amino acids. CDR1 DFQATT and CDR2 SNEGSKA come from the germline V gene (reference sequence). Trimming left V 0 bases short and J 9 bases short, with 14 bases between. CDR3 bases: TGCAGTGCTAGAGATGGGCAGCGCCGGAGGGAGCTGTTTTTT. Protein: CSARDGQRRRELFF.

V and J are TRBV4-2 and TRBJ2-7; D remains unclear. This CDR3 contains 12 residues. Between the trimmed V and J ends, which lost 8 bases and 6 bases, there was a span of 14 bases. Germline CDR1 is LGHNA and CDR2 is YNFKEQ. The CDR3 region is CASGPRILEQYF. CDR3 DNA: TGTGCCAGCGGCCCCAGGATCCTCGAGCAGTACTTC.

This clonotype occurred many times. The CDR3 DNA reads as TGTGCCAGCAGTTTGGGTAGCGCTGAGGGAGATACGCAGTATTTT. Amino acids: CASSLGSAEGDTQYF. The V and J genes are TRBV12-3 or TRBV12-4 and TRBJ2-3; possibly TRBD2 for D (5 bases). V lost 3 bases and J 5 bases, leaving 15 bases between the germline ends. This CDR3 is built from 15 residues.

This clonotype was seen ten or more times. This chain connects TRBV20-1 to TRBJ1-5; 9 bases agree with TRBD1. The length of the CDR3 is 14 residues. The junction had 5 bases not matched to a gene; V was cut back by 3 bases and J by 5 bases. In germline, CDR1 is DFQATT, CDR2 SNEGSKA (reference sequence). The CDR3 DNA sequence: TGCAGTGCTAGCCCCACAGGGGGCCATCAGCCCCAGCATTTT. The encoded protein is CSASPTGGHQPQHF.

This clonotype appeared many times. The V call is TRBV7-2, the J call TRBJ2-3; no clear D. Germline CDR1 and CDR2: SGHTA and FQGNSA. The CDR3 runs to 16 residues. With 2 bases removed from V and 3 bases from J, the gap between germline ends came to 15 bases. The CDR3 DNA reads TGTGCCAGCAGCTTACAAACCACCACGCCAACAGATACGCAGTATTTT. This gives the protein CASSLQTTTPTDTQYF.

The table lists this clonotype with a few counts. A single base separates this from a much larger clone, so it may be a read error. CDR3: CCARDIQRDQFANEQFF. CDR3 DNA: TGCTGTGCTAGAGATATACAACGGGATCAATTTGCCAATGAGCAGTTCTTC. The chain joins TRBV20-1 to TRBJ2-1; D is perhaps TRBD2 (5 bases). The CDR3 is made up of 17 amino acids. Looked up from germline, CDR1 is DFQATT and CDR2 is SNEGSKA (reference sequence).

Many counts were recorded for this clonotype. The J gene is TRBJ2-2, the V gene TRBV12-3 or TRBV12-4, with D unresolved. V dropped 7 bases and J dropped 6 bases, with 6 bases sitting between them. The CDR3 consists of 11 residues. CDR3 in DNA: TGTGCCAGCACCTCCCCCGGGGAGCTGTTTTTT. Encoded protein: CASTSPGELFF.

This clonotype has ten or more counts. The rearrangement links TRBV16 to TRBJ2-6; D may match TRBD1 or TRBD2 (5 bases each). The V end was cut by 4 bases, the J end by 1 base, with 14 bases between. Germline V CDR1 and CDR2: KGHSY, FQNENV. The CDR3 is 17 residues long. CDR3 DNA: TGTGCCAGCAGCCCCGGGACGTATGGATCTGGGGCCAACGTCCTGACTTTC. Residues: CASSPGTYGSGANVLTF.

This clonotype was counted ten times or more. The rearrangement uses TRBV24-1 and TRBJ2-5, with 7 bases aligning to TRBD1. In germline, CDR1 is KGHDR, CDR2 SFDVKD. The ends lost 6 bases at V and 4 bases at J; junction bases unmatched: 7. The CDR3 extends over 14 amino acids. Written as DNA, the CDR3 is TGTGCCACCAGTAAGACAGGGTGGAGAGAGACCCAGTACTTC. This translates into CATSKTGWRETQYF.

At least ten counts were recorded for this clonotype. The CDR3 region has the DNA TGTGCCAGCATCAACACGGCCAGGGTCAATGAGCAGTTCTTC. It specifies CASINTARVNEQFF. The gene calls are TRBV6-2 or TRBV6-3 and TRBJ2-1; a weak D match, TRBD1 (5 bases). The CDR3 has 14 residues. V was shortened by 7 bases and J by 6 bases, with 16 bases between the two germline ends. Germline V CDR1 and CDR2: MNHEY, SVGEGT.

The chain is built from TRBV12-3 or TRBV12-4 and TRBJ2-7, with D perhaps TRBD1 (6 bases). This CDR3 is built from 13 residues. V lost 3 bases and J 5 bases, leaving 11 bases between the germline ends. The CDR3 DNA sequence: TGTGCCAGCAGTTTTCAGGGGTCCAACGAGCAGTACTTC. This gives the protein CASSFQGSNEQYF.

This clonotype was detected ten times or more. J is TRBJ1-1 and V is TRBV7-9; the match to TRBD1 covers 11 bases. CDR1 SEHNR and CDR2 FQNEAQ come from the germline V gene (reference sequence). V was pared by 4 bases and J by 7 bases, with 5 bases of the junction left unmatched. The CDR3 loop spans 14 amino acids. Written as DNA, the CDR3 is TGTGCCAGCAGCTCCCGGACAGGGGGCGATGAAGCTTTCTTT. Translation gives CASSSRTGGDEAFF.